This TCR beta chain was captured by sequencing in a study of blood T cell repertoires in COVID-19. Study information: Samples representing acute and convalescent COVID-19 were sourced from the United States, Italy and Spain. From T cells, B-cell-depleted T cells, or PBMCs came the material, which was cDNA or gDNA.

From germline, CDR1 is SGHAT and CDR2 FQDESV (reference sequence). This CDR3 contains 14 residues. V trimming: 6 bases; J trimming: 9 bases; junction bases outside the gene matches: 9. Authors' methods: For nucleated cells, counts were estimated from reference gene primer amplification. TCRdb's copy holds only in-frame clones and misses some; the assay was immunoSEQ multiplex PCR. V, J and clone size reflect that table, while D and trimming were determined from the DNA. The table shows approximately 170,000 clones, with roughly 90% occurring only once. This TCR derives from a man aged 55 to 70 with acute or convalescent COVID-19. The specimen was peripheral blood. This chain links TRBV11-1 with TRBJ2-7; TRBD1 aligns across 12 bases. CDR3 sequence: CASSSGTGGVGQYF. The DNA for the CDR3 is TGTGCCAGCAGTTCCGGGACAGGGGGCGTCGGGCAGTACTTC.